This T cell receptor (beta chain) appears in the sequencing data of a study of identical twins. Study-level points and caveats: Cross-sectional statistics underpinned the conclusions; the same donors were not followed.

For this clonotype: Its antigen is not known.

A universal primer site came from template switching; cDNA carried unique molecular identifiers. MiXCR was run by TCRdb on the 5' RACE reads, yielding one entry per CDR3 protein. The table includes 400,000 to 500,000 distinct CDR3 sequences, over 11% detected once. The same specimen was also included in a second study, on yellow fever vaccine responses in identical twins.

Specimen: CD4+ T cells sorted from blood. The receptor was isolated from a woman under 30 in good health.

The chain's CDR3 is CASGPGRTYYEQYF. In DNA, the CDR3 is TGTGCCAGCGGCCCGGGACGCACGTATTACGAGCAGTACTTC. The genes are TRBV5-5 and TRBJ2-7; the D gene could be TRBD1 or TRBD2 (5 bases each). V lost 7 bases and J 4 bases, leaving 18 bases between the germline ends. This CDR3 has 14 amino acids. The V gene's germline CDR1 is SGHKS and CDR2 YYEKEE (reference sequence).